A selection of T cell receptor beta chains follows, all from one sample in a study of T cells in Graves' hyperthyroidism and ophthalmopathy. Each CDR3 protein gets one entry after TCRdb re-called the multiplex PCR reads with MiXCR. The sample records about 610,000 distinct CDR3 sequences, under 15% being singletons. The sequenced sample consisted of blood. The source is a middle-aged woman with Graves' ophthalmopathy. Each CDR3 is given with its conserved first and last residue. D genes are given only for firm matches. Clone size appears in some rows only: once, few, many, or a class for an expanded clone.

many	TRBV27	TRBJ1-1	NA	CASSSHGENTEAFF	TGTGCCAGCAGTTCGCACGGTGAGAACACTGAAGCTTTCTTT
many	TRBV28	TRBJ2-7	NA	CASSLEPYSYEQYF	TGTGCCAGCAGCCTTGAGCCTTACTCCTACGAGCAGTACTTC
many	TRBV6-2/TRBV6-3	TRBJ2-7	NA	CASTAPGRRSYEQYF	TGTGCCAGCACTGCACCGGGACGCCGCTCCTACGAGCAGTACTTC
many	TRBV29-1	TRBJ2-5	NA	CSAQGIEPRETQYF	TGCAGCGCCCAAGGAATAGAGCCTCGGGAGACCCAGTACTTC
many	TRBV6-2/TRBV6-3	TRBJ1-1	NA	CASRTGTVAGTEAFF	TGTGCCAGCAGAACTGGGACGGTGGCAGGCACTGAAGCTTTCTTT
NA	TRBV14	TRBJ2-5	NA	CASSPGSSYQETQYF	TGTGCCAGCAGCCCAGGGAGTTCGTACCAAGAGACCCAGTACTTC
many	TRBV6-5	TRBJ1-5	TRBD1	CAITTGLGNQPQHF	TGTGCCATCACGACAGGGTTAGGCAATCAGCCCCAGCATTTT
NA	TRBV4-2	TRBJ2-3	TRBD2	CASSQASGRAWWTDTQYF	TGTGCCAGCAGCCAAGCTAGCGGGAGGGCCTGGTGGACAGATACGCAGTATTTT
many	TRBV19	TRBJ1-5	TRBD1	CASSTRPGQGGQPQHF	TGTGCCAGTAGTACCCGGCCGGGACAGGGCGGTCAGCCCCAGCATTTT
many	TRBV6-2/TRBV6-3	TRBJ2-2	NA	CASRGLSGTGELFF	TGTGCCAGCAGGGGTTTAAGTGGCACCGGGGAGCTGTTTTTT
many	TRBV20-1	TRBJ2-7	TRBD2	CSASGGSSSYEQYF	TGCAGTGCCAGTGGCGGGAGCTCTTCCTACGAGCAGTACTTC
NA	TRBV11-2	TRBJ2-2	TRBD2	CASSLFPGRAENTGELFF	TGTGCCAGCAGCTTATTCCCCGGGAGGGCGGAAAACACCGGGGAGCTGTTTTTT
NA	TRBV7-8	TRBJ1-1	NA	CASSLRGGSEAFF	TGTGCCAGCAGCTTGAGAGGGGGAAGTGAAGCTTTCTTT
many	TRBV12-3/TRBV12-4	TRBJ1-1	TRBD1	CASNFGTGNTEAFF	TGTGCCAGCAACTTCGGGACAGGGAACACTGAAGCTTTCTTT
NA	TRBV20-1	TRBJ1-1	TRBD1	CSATPGGQMNTEAFF	TGCAGTGCTACCCCAGGGGGGCAGATGAACACTGAAGCTTTCTTT
many	TRBV7-2	TRBJ2-7	NA	CASSHPVGPASYEQYF	TGTGCCAGCAGCCACCCCGTAGGGCCTGCTTCCTACGAGCAGTACTTC
many	TRBV7-2	TRBJ2-5	NA	CASSRGGPGTQYF	TGTGCCAGCAGCCGAGGGGGGCCCGGGACCCAGTACTTC
NA	TRBV20-1	TRBJ2-2	TRBD1	CSARYRGTGELFF	TGCAGTGCTAGATACAGGGGCACCGGGGAGCTGTTTTTT
many	TRBV19	TRBJ2-2	TRBD2	CASLAGGPVTGELFF	TGTGCCAGTCTAGCGGGAGGGCCGGTTACCGGGGAGCTGTTTTTT
many	TRBV19	TRBJ2-2	TRBD2	CASSPSAGGRELFF	TGTGCCAGTAGCCCGAGTGCGGGGGGCCGGGAGCTGTTTTTT
NA	TRBV6-2/TRBV6-3	TRBJ1-2	NA	CASSYSNAGHYGYTF	TGTGCCAGCAGTTACTCTAATGCAGGTCACTATGGCTACACCTTC
NA	TRBV6-1	TRBJ1-2	TRBD1	CASSAPGGPGYTF	TGTGCCAGCAGTGCCCCAGGGGGGCCTGGCTACACCTTC
many	TRBV29-1	TRBJ1-1	TRBD1	CSVPTGVNTEAFF	TGCAGCGTCCCAACAGGGGTGAACACTGAAGCTTTCTTT
many	TRBV27	TRBJ2-2	NA	CASSLSPGRNTGELFF	TGTGCCAGCAGTTTATCACCAGGAAGAAACACCGGGGAGCTGTTTTTT
NA	TRBV6-2/TRBV6-3	TRBJ1-2	NA	CASSDPGGTYGYTF	TGTGCCAGCAGTGACCCGGGGGGGACCTATGGCTACACCTTC
many	TRBV28	TRBJ1-5	TRBD1	CASSPRDRGHSNQPQHF	TGTGCCAGCAGTCCCCGGGACAGGGGGCATAGCAATCAGCCCCAGCATTTT
few	TRBV6-2/TRBV6-3	TRBJ2-7	NA	CASSYSVPAGEQYF	TGTGCCAGCAGTTACTCGGTCCCCGCCGGGGAGCAGTACTTC
NA	TRBV28	TRBJ2-4	NA	CASSLFPGRDIQYF	TGTGCCAGCAGTTTATTCCCAGGTCGGGACATTCAGTACTTC
many	TRBV11-1	TRBJ2-5	NA	CASSNTIQGRQTQYF	TGTGCCAGCAGCAATACCATCCAAGGAAGGCAGACCCAGTACTTC
many	TRBV6-1	TRBJ2-7	NA	CASSPNPFEVGPYEQYF	TGTGCCAGCAGTCCGAACCCTTTTGAGGTCGGGCCCTACGAGCAGTACTTC
few	TRBV4-1	TRBJ2-5	TRBD2	CASSHKLSGSGVETQYF	TGCGCCAGCAGCCATAAATTAAGCGGAAGCGGGGTTGAGACCCAGTACTTC
many	TRBV12-3/TRBV12-4	TRBJ1-5	NA	CASRYGGQPQHF	TGTGCCAGCAGGTATGGGGGGCAGCCCCAGCATTTT
many	TRBV11-2	TRBJ2-5	NA	CASTFWGEAQETQYF	TGTGCCAGCACCTTTTGGGGGGAGGCCCAAGAGACCCAGTACTTC
many	TRBV24-1	TRBJ2-2	TRBD2	CATSGTSVTGELFF	TGTGCCACCTCCGGGACTAGCGTAACCGGGGAGCTGTTTTTT
NA	TRBV28	TRBJ2-7	TRBD1	CASSRDRAGTYEQYF	TGTGCCAGCAGCCGGGACAGGGCCGGAACCTACGAGCAGTACTTC
many	TRBV2	TRBJ1-2	NA	CASSAAVNYGHTF	TGTGCCAGCAGTGCAGCCGTTAACTATGGCCACACCTTC
NA	TRBV15	TRBJ2-7	TRBD2	CATSKGLAGGPNEQYF	TGTGCCACCAGCAAGGGACTAGCGGGAGGGCCCAACGAGCAGTACTTC
few	TRBV27	TRBJ2-3	NA	CASSLVGGTDTQYF	TGTGCCAGCAGTTTAGTCGGGGGCACAGATACGCAGTATTTT
many	TRBV10-3	TRBJ2-5	NA	CAISEGGAEETQYF	TGTGCCATCAGTGAGGGAGGCGCCGAAGAGACCCAGTACTTC
NA	TRBV11-1	TRBJ2-7	NA	CASSLGTEYPAYEQYF	TGTGCCAGCAGCTTAGGCACCGAGTACCCTGCCTACGAGCAGTACTTC